Listed below are T cell receptor beta chains from one sample, sequenced in a study of T cells after yellow fever vaccination. In TCRdb, the 5' RACE reads were re-called with MiXCR into one record per CDR3 protein. The sample includes over 250,000 distinct CDR3 sequences, around 4.9% seen only once; the top ten take 3% to 4%. Source: CD4+ T cells sorted from PBMCs, taken on the day of the yellow fever booster vaccination. The receptors originated from a man aged 18 to 30 who received the YFV17D yellow fever vaccine. The conserved cysteine and the conserved F or W are not part of the CDR3 here.

J gene	V gene	CDR3 protein
TRBJ1-1	TRBV4-3	ASSLEGEAVNTEAF
TRBJ1-6	TRBV7-2	ASSLGPRGNSPLH
TRBJ2-4	TRBV7-2	ASSRLPSGGGAKNIQY
TRBJ2-3	TRBV18	ASSPLAGDTDTQY
TRBJ2-1	TRBV7-2	ASSLWGTSNEQF
TRBJ2-1	TRBV15	ATSRRGQGSYNEQF
TRBJ1-3	TRBV4-3	ASSHLGESSGNTIY
TRBJ2-1	TRBV7-3	ASSLPSASYNEQF
TRBJ1-4	TRBV7-9	ASSPTGRQEKLF
TRBJ1-3	TRBV7-2	ASSLVAGWTNTIY
TRBJ2-1	TRBV6-4	ASSESGHEQF
TRBJ1-4	TRBV3-1	ASSQEPQGAGGKLF
TRBJ2-1	TRBV6-4	ASSDYDEQF
TRBJ2-7	TRBV12-3/TRBV12-4	ASSFWDRDYEQY
TRBJ1-2	TRBV7-9	ASSTEPLRGYT
TRBJ2-7	TRBV7-9	ASSLGVIDALGY
TRBJ1-2	TRBV12-3/TRBV12-4	ASSPADRIYGYT
TRBJ2-5	TRBV19	ASSMGTQETQY
TRBJ1-1	TRBV18	ASSPQTGGAYDTEAF
TRBJ1-2	TRBV7-2	ASSQTGRNYGYT
TRBJ2-7	TRBV4-3	ASSQGSFQTSSTYEQY
TRBJ1-1	TRBV28	ASERRGRRIQAF
TRBJ1-3	TRBV3-1	ASSQGWTARNTIY
TRBJ2-2	TRBV5-1	ASSLEVNTGELF
TRBJ2-7	TRBV7-9	ASSLVVDGQY
TRBJ2-7	TRBV4-3	ASSNPGQGIYEQY
TRBJ1-1	TRBV5-1	ASSLRTENTEAF
TRBJ1-2	TRBV20-1	SARVSRRFYGYT
TRBJ2-3	TRBV6-2/TRBV6-3	ATRPSGPTDTQY
TRBJ2-3	TRBV20-1	SAGTSGGAISFPDTQY
TRBJ1-3	TRBV9	ASSVGARVSGNTIY
TRBJ2-5	TRBV7-2	ASRQDRGQETQY
TRBJ1-1	TRBV19	ASSTRRRDRGGTEAF
TRBJ1-1	TRBV6-2/TRBV6-3	ASRPRDRGTEAF
TRBJ1-5	TRBV19	ASSLALTDQPQH
TRBJ1-4	TRBV7-2	ASTPQGTNEKLF
TRBJ1-1	TRBV28	ASTQQGLYTEAF
TRBJ2-5	TRBV5-1	ASSPGQGAETQY
TRBJ2-1	TRBV10-3	AIKWAPAGDNEQF
TRBJ1-2	TRBV2	ASTGIQGAGGYT
TRBJ1-5	TRBV3-1	ASSLSSNSNQPQH
TRBJ1-3	TRBV7-2	ASSPYTGNTIY
TRBJ1-2	TRBV5-1	ASRISGSFYGYT
TRBJ2-2	TRBV12-3/TRBV12-4	AIWLVGGLNTGELF
TRBJ2-7	TRBV7-2	ASSLAFSTEQY
TRBJ2-4	TRBV3-1	ASSQWRDENIQY
TRBJ1-4	TRBV5-1	ASSWGQGVWNEKLF
TRBJ1-2	TRBV4-3	ASSQDGREGYT
TRBJ2-7	TRBV7-6	ASSAKAISYEQY
TRBJ2-3	TRBV6-1	ASINRGGGTASTDTQY
TRBJ2-5	TRBV6-5	ASSSSDGARETQY
TRBJ1-1	TRBV20-1	SAAGTGAGRTEAF
TRBJ1-1	TRBV6-1	ASSITELPTEAF
TRBJ2-2	TRBV10-3	AIRRPTGRDNTGELF
TRBJ1-1	TRBV7-2	ASSSSGTGGNPLYTEAF